This record concerns one TCR beta chain sequence. Authors' data handling: Estimation of nucleated cell counts relied on the amplification of reference gene primers. Data came from immunoSEQ multiplex PCR; TCRdb stores just in-frame clones and leaves some out. The V and J calls and clone size come from that table; D and trimming were worked out from the DNA. Counted here are around 260,000 clones, about nine tenths occurring once; the ten biggest clones make up 8.5% to 10%. This record belongs to a study of blood T cell repertoires in COVID-19. Across the study: Donors in the United States, Italy and Spain gave samples during acute or convalescent COVID-19. Nucleic acid was either cDNA or gDNA, and it came from T cells, B-cell-depleted T cells, or PBMCs.

V was pared by 4 bases and J by 8 bases, with 11 bases of the junction left unmatched. CDR3 length equals 15 residues. Germline CDR1 is SGDLS and CDR2 is YYNGEE. The sample comprised peripheral blood. The clonotype was recovered from a middle-aged man who had recovered from COVID-19. The V call is TRBV9, the J call TRBJ2-4, with 8 bases lining up with TRBD2. Here the CDR3 DNA reads TGTGCCAGCAGCTACAGCGGGAGTCCGGGGGACATTCAGTACTTC. Translation: CASSYSGSPGDIQYF.